This T cell receptor beta chain was recovered during a study of T cell responses to AZD1222 COVID-19 vaccine. Notes on the study in general: Females outnumbered males among donors, who were mostly white British; clonal diversity was possibly underestimated. Without day 14 samples, only post-peak T cell repertoires were studied. The span of vaccine-associated CD4 TCRs extended across spike, with dominance at 160-218 and 743-854.

Second-dose intervals near 4 or 12 weeks were combined. On this clone: Its antigen is as yet unknown.

The table came from immunoSEQ multiplex PCR; TCRdb's copy has only in-frame clones and leaves some out. The sample holds 200,000 or so clones, 90% to 95% seen once. Trimming took 6 bases from V and 0 from J, leaving 12 bases between them. The CDR3 runs to 15 residues. Germline CDR1 MNHEY, CDR2 SMNVEV (reference sequence). The receptor's source is an adult who received the AZD1222 COVID-19 vaccine. This chain connects TRBV27 to TRBJ1-5, with D uncertain. Sample: peripheral blood, taken 28 days after the second AZD1222 dose. CDR3 nucleotide sequence: TGTGCCAGCAGCCCCACCACAAATAGCAATCAGCCCCAGCATTTT. This gives the protein CASSPTTNSNQPQHF.